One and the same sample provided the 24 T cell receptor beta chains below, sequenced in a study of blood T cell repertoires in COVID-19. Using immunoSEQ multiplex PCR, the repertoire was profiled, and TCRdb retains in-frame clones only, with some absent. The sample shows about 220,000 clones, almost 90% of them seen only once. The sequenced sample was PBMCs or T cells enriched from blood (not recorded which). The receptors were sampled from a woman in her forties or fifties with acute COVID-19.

CDR3 bases: TGTGCCAGCAGTTTACCCAGTTATAGCAATCAGCCCCAGCATTTT. Protein: CASSLPSYSNQPQHF. The chain is built from TRBV27 and TRBJ1-5, with D uncertain. Germline values: CDR1 MNHEY, CDR2 SMNVEV (reference sequence). V was cut by 2 bases and J by 0 bases, with 8 bases left in between. The CDR3 extends over 15 amino acids.

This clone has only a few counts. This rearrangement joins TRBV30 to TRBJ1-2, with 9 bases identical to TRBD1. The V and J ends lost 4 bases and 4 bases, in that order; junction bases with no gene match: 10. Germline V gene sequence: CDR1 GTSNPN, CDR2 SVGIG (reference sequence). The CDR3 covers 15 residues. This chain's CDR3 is CAWNRDRAYAYGYTF. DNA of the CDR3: TGTGCCTGGAACAGGGACAGGGCGTATGCCTATGGCTACACCTTC.

The CDR3 loop is CASKDRGRGNQPQHF. CDR3 nucleotides: TGTGCCAGTAAGGACAGGGGGCGCGGCAATCAGCCCCAGCATTTT. V gene TRBV19 combines with J gene TRBJ1-5; 11 bases match TRBD1. J lost 2 bases, V lost 7 bases, and 4 bases had no gene match. The CDR3 covers 15 residues. Germline CDR1 and CDR2: LNHDA and SQIVND (reference sequence).

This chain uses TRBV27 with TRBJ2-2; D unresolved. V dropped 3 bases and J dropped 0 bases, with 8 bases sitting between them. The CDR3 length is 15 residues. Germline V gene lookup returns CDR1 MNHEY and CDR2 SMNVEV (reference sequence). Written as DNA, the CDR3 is TGTGCCAGCAGTTTCCACAGATCGAACACCGGGGAGCTGTTTTTT. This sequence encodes CASSFHRSNTGELFF.

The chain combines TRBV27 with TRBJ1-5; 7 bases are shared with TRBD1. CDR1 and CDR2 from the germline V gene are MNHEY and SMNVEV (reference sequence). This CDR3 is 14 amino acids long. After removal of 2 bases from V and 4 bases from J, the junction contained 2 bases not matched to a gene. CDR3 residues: CASSLIRGNQPQHF. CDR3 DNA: TGTGCCAGCAGTTTAATCAGGGGGAATCAGCCCCAGCATTTT.

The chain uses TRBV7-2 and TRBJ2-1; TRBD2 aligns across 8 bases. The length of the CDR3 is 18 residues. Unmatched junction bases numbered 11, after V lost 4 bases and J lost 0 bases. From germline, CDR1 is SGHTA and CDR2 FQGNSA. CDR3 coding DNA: TGTGCCAGCAGCTCGTCAATGACTAGCGCCTCCTCCTACAATGAGCAGTTCTTC. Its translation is CASSSSMTSASSYNEQFF.

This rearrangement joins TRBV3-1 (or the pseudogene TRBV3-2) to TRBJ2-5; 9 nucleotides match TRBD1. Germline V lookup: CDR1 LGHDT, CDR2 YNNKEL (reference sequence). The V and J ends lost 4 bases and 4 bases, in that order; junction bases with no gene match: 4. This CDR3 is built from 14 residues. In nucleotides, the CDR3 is TGTGCCAGCAGCCGTACAGGGGGCGGAGAGACCCAGTACTTC. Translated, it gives CASSRTGGGETQYF.

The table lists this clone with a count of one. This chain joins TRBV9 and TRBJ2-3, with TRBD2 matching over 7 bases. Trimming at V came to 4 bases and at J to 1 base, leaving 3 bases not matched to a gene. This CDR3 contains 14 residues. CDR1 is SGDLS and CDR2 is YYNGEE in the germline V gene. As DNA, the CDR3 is TGTGCCAGCAGCCGCACTAGCGGCACAGATACGCAGTATTTT. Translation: CASSRTSGTDTQYF.

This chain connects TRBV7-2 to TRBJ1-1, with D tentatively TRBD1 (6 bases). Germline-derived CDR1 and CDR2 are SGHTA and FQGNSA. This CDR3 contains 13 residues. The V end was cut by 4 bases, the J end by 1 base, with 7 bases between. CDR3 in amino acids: CASSSQGNTEAFF. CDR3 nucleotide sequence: TGTGCCAGCAGCTCACAGGGGAACACTGAAGCTTTCTTT.

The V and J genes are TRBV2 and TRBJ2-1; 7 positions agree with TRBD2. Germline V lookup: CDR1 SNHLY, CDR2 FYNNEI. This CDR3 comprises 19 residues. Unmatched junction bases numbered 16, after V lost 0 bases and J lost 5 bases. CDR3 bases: TGTGCCAGCAGTGAAGCGCCTGGGCGGGGCGGGAGTAGACACAATGAGCAGTTCTTC. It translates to CASSEAPGRGGSRHNEQFF.

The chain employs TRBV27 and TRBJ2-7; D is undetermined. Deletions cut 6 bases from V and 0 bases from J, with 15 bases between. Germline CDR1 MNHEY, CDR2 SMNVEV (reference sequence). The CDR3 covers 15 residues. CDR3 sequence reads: CASRPQLTLSYEQYF. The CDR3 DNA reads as TGTGCCAGCAGGCCACAGCTCACCCTCTCCTACGAGCAGTACTTC.

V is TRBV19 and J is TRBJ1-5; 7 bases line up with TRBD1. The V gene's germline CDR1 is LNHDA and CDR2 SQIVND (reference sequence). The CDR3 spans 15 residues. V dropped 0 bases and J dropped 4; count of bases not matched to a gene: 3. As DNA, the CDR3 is TGTGCCAGTAGTATAGAGGGGACAGTTAATCAGCCCCAGCATTTT. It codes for CASSIEGTVNQPQHF.

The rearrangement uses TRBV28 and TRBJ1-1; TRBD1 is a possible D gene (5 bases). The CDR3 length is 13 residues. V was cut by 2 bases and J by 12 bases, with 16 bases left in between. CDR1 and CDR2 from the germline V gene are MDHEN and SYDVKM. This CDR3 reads CASSLGQGIVSFF. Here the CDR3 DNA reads TGTGCCAGCAGTTTAGGGCAGGGAATAGTGTCTTTCTTT.

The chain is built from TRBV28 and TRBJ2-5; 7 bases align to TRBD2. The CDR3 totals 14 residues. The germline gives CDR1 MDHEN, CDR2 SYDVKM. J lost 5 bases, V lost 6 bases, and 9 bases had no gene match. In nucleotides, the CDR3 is TGTGCCAGCAGCCGGCCGGGGGGTGCGGAGACCCAGTACTTC. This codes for CASSRPGGAETQYF.

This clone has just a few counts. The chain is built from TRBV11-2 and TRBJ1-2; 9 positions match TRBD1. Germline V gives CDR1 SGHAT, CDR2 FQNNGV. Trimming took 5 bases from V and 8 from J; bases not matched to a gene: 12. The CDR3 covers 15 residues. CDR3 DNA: TGTGCCAGCAGCCTCATGGACAGGGGATTTGTAGGCTACACCTTC. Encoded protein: CASSLMDRGFVGYTF.

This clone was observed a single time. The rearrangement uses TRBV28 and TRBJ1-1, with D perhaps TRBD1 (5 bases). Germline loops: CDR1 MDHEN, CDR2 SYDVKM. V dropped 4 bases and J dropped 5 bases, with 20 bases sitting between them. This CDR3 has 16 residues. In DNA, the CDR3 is TGTGCCAGCAGTTCTCCCTCCGGGGGGGGTGGTACTGAAGCTTTCTTT. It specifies CASSSPSGGGGTEAFF.

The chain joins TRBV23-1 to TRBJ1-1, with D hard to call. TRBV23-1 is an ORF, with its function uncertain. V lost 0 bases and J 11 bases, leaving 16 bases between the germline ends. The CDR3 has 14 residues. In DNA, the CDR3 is TGCGCCAGCAGTCAATCGTGTTCGCCGCGGGTGGCTTTCTTT. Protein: CASSQSCSPRVAFF.

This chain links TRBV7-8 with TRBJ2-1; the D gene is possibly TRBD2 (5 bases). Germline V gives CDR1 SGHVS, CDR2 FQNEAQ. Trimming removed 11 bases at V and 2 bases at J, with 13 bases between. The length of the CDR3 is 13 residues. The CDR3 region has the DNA TGTGCCTCCGGCGGGCGGGCCTACAATGAGCAGTTCTTC. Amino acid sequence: CASGGRAYNEQFF.

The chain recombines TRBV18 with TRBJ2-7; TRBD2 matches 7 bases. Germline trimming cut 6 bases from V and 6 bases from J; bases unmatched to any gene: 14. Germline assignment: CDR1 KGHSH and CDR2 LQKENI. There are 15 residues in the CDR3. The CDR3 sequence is CASSSGAGTSIEQYF. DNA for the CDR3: TGTGCCAGCTCTTCGGGAGCGGGGACTTCCATCGAGCAGTACTTC.

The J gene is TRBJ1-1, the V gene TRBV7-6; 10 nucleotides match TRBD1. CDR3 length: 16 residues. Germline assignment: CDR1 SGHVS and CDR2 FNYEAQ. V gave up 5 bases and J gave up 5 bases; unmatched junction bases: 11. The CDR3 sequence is CASSLYEGQGKTEAFF. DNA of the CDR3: TGTGCCAGCAGCCTTTACGAGGGACAGGGGAAGACTGAAGCTTTCTTT.

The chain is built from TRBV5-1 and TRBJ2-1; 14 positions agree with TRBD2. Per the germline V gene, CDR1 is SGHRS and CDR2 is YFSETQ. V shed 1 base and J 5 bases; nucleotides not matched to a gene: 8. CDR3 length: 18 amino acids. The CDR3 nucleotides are TGCGCCAGCAGCTTGTCGGGACTAGCGGGAGACTGGGACAATGAGCAGTTCTTC. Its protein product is CASSLSGLAGDWDNEQFF.

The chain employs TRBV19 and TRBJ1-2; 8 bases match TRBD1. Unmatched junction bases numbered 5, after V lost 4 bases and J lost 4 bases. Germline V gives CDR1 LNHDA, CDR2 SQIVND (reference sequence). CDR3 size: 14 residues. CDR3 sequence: CASSTGGSGYGYTF. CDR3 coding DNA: TGTGCCAGTAGTACAGGGGGCTCGGGCTATGGCTACACCTTC.

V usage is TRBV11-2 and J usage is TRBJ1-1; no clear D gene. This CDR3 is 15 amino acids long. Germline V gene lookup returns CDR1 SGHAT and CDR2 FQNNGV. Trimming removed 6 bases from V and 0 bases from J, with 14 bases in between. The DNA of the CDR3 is TGTGCCAGCAGACGCGGGGTCCCAATGAACACTGAAGCTTTCTTT. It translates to CASRRGVPMNTEAFF.

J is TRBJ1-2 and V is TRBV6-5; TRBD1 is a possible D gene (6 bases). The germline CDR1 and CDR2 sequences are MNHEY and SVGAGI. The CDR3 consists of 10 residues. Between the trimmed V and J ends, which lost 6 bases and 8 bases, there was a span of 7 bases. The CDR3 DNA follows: TGTGCCAGCAGGGGGGCAGGCTACACCTTC. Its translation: CASRGAGYTF.